What follows are 16 T cell receptor beta chains derived from one specimen sequenced in a study of blood T cell repertoires in COVID-19. The table came from immunoSEQ multiplex PCR; TCRdb's copy has only in-frame clones and leaves some out. Seen here are roughly 18,000 clones, 89% observed once, and the top ten hold around an eighth. The material sequenced was peripheral blood. These receptors originate from a man in his sixties with active COVID-19.

The CDR3 sequence: CASSQMGRGQETQYF. DNA for the CDR3: TGTGCCAGCAGCCAGATGGGGAGGGGACAAGAGACCCAGTACTTC. The chain uses TRBV3-1 (or the pseudogene TRBV3-2) and TRBJ2-5; 7 nucleotides agree with TRBD2. Germline-derived CDR1 and CDR2 are LGHDT and YNNKEL (reference sequence). The trim removed 3 bases at V and 2 bases at J, leaving 6 bases unmatched. The CDR3 runs 15 residues.

V gene TRBV6-5 combines with J gene TRBJ2-7, with TRBD1 matching over 10 bases. With V trimmed by 8 bases and J by 3 bases, 4 bases remained unmatched. The germline CDR1 and CDR2 sequences are MNHEY and SVGAGI. The CDR3 has 13 amino acids. The CDR3, as DNA: TGTGCCAGCGACCGGGACAGGGGCTACGAGCAGTACTTC. As protein: CASDRDRGYEQYF.

On this clone: Other DNA variants within this sample encode the same CDR3. The chain uses TRBV3-1 (or the pseudogene TRBV3-2) and TRBJ2-5; TRBD2 agrees at 7 bases. J gave up 3 bases and V 3 bases, and 1 base lay outside the gene matches. CDR1 LGHDT and CDR2 YNNKEL come from the germline V gene (reference sequence). The CDR3 length is 13 residues. The CDR3 DNA reads TGTGCCAGCAGCCAGCTAGCGGAAGAGACCCAGTACTTC. It encodes CASSQLAEETQYF.

The chain employs TRBV14 and TRBJ2-4, with D hard to call. CDR3 size: 19 residues. The V end was cut by 5 bases, the J end by 1 base, with 24 bases between. CDR1 SGHDN and CDR2 FVKESK come from the germline V gene. CDR3 in DNA: TGTGCCAGCAGCGAGGAGCACGGAGATTTGCGGCGGGCCAAAAACATTCAGTACTTC. Translation: CASSEEHGDLRRAKNIQYF.

This chain connects TRBV28 to TRBJ1-5; 8 positions agree with TRBD1. Germline lookup yields CDR1 MDHEN and CDR2 SYDVKM. J gave up 2 bases and V 5 bases, and 5 bases lay outside the gene matches. The CDR3 totals 15 residues. The CDR3 is CASSLLQGGNQPQHF. DNA for the CDR3: TGTGCCAGCAGTCTATTACAGGGGGGCAATCAGCCCCAGCATTTT. Supplemented by reference TRBV28 and TRBJ1-5, the full variable domain reads DVKVTQSSRYLVKRTGEKVFLECVQDMDHENMFWYRQDPGLGLRLIYFSYDVKMKEKGDIPEGYSVSREKKERFSLILESASTNQTSMYLCASSLLQGGNQPQHFGDGTRLSIL.

V usage is TRBV2 and J usage is TRBJ1-1, with D perhaps matching TRBD1 (6 bases). V was clipped by 5 bases and J by 1 base, with 14 bases between them. CDR1 and CDR2 from the germline V gene are SNHLY and FYNNEI. This CDR3 is 15 amino acids long. The CDR3 sequence is CASSTLGAGNTEAFF. The CDR3 nucleotides read TGTGCCAGCAGTACCCTGGGGGCAGGGAACACTGAAGCTTTCTTT.

Only one count was recorded for this clone. Other DNA sequences within the sample encode an identical CDR3. This rearrangement joins TRBV5-1 to TRBJ2-7; the match to TRBD2 covers 9 bases. V shed 1 base, J shed 4 bases, and the junction held 3 bases outside the gene matches. Per the germline V gene, CDR1 is SGHRS and CDR2 is YFSETQ. The CDR3 is 14 amino acids. CDR3 sequence: CASSLTSGLYEQYF. CDR3 DNA: TGCGCCAGCAGCTTGACTAGCGGGCTGTACGAGCAGTACTTC.

V and J are TRBV11-2 and TRBJ2-1, with TRBD2 identical over 9 bases. The CDR3 contains 16 residues. J was trimmed by 3 bases and V by 3 bases; bases with no gene match: 6. From germline, CDR1 is SGHAT and CDR2 FQNNGV. CDR3 in amino acids: CASSFRRGGVYNEQFF. CDR3 nucleotides: TGTGCCAGCAGCTTTAGGCGGGGGGGGGTCTACAATGAGCAGTTCTTC. The full variable domain, with the rest looked up from reference TRBV11-2 and TRBJ2-1, is EAGVAQSPRYKIIEKRQSVAFWCNPISGHATLYWYQQILGQGPKLLIQFQNNGVVDDSQLPKDRFSAERLKGVDSTLKIQPAKLEDSAVYLCASSFRRGGVYNEQFFGPGTRLTVL.

The chain employs TRBV28 and TRBJ2-1, with TRBD2 identical over 12 bases. From germline, CDR1 is MDHEN and CDR2 SYDVKM. V was clipped by 6 bases and J by 5 bases; unmatched bases: 5. The CDR3 runs 15 residues. CDR3 in DNA: TGTGCCAGCAGGAGCCTAGCGGGGGGGGACAATGAGCAGTTCTTC. Its translation is CASRSLAGGDNEQFF.

V is TRBV6-2 or TRBV6-3 and J is TRBJ1-1; TRBD1 might be the D (5 bases). The CDR3 is 13 residues long. The V end lost 2 bases, the J end lost 4 bases, and 8 bases lay between the germline ends. In germline, CDR1 is MNHEY, CDR2 SVGEGT. DNA of the CDR3: TGTGCCAGCAGTTACGAGACAGTCACTGAAGCTTTCTTT. It is translated as CASSYETVTEAFF.

The genes are TRBV19 and TRBJ1-2, with TRBD1 matching 7 bases. This CDR3 comprises 17 residues. With 6 bases clipped from V and 4 bases from J, the junction kept 17 bases outside the gene matches. Germline CDR1 reads LNHDA; CDR2 reads SQIVND (reference sequence). The CDR3 region has the DNA TGTGCCAGTAGACCCGATGTATCCGGGACAGCGAGCTATGGCTACACCTTC. Translated, it gives CASRPDVSGTASYGYTF. Full variable domain (outside the CDR3, taken from reference TRBV19 and TRBJ1-2): DGGITQSPKYLFRKEGQNVTLSCEQNLNHDAMYWYRQDPGQGLRLIYYSQIVNDFQKGDIAEGYSVSREKKESFPLTVTSAQKNPTAFYLCASRPDVSGTASYGYTFGSGTRLTVV.

This chain's CDR3 is CAISGLGNADTQYF. CDR3 sequence (DNA): TGTGCCATCTCTGGACTGGGTAACGCAGATACGCAGTATTTT. V and J are TRBV10-3 and TRBJ2-3, with D possibly matching TRBD2 (5 bases). CDR1 is ENHRY, CDR2 SYGVKD, per germline. Trimming pared 8 bases from V and 4 bases from J, leaving 16 bases between. The CDR3 length is 14 residues.

This clone is a singleton in its sample. The rearrangement links TRBV7-9 to TRBJ1-2, with D maybe TRBD1 (5 bases). The germline CDR1 and CDR2 sequences are SEHNR and FQNEAQ (reference sequence). This CDR3 region has 15 residues. The V end was cut by 5 bases, the J end by 6 bases, with 19 bases between. The CDR3: CASSPRWAGGNGYTF. The CDR3 DNA is TGTGCCAGCAGCCCTAGATGGGCCGGGGGAAATGGCTACACCTTC.

The V and J genes are TRBV5-1 and TRBJ1-6; D is undetermined. V lost 4 bases, J lost 6 bases, and 20 bases lay in between. The CDR3 contains 17 residues. Germline V gene sequence: CDR1 SGHRS, CDR2 YFSETQ. The CDR3 DNA sequence: TGCGCCAGCAGCCCCGCATGGGCGCGGGGAATTAATTCACCCCTCCACTTT. As protein: CASSPAWARGINSPLHF. Full variable domain (missing parts from reference TRBV5-1 and TRBJ1-6): KAGVTQTPRYLIKTRGQQVTLSCSPISGHRSVSWYQQTPGQGLQFLFEYFSETQRNKGNFPGRFSGRQFSNSRSEMNVSTLELGDSALYLCASSPAWARGINSPLHFGNGTRLTVT.

The V call is TRBV27, the J call TRBJ2-1; D unresolved. V was cut by 5 bases and J by 4 bases, with 12 bases left in between. Germline CDR1 MNHEY, CDR2 SMNVEV (reference sequence). CDR3 length: 14 amino acids. The CDR3 region is CASSAPPTYNEQFF. CDR3 DNA: TGTGCCAGCAGTGCCCCGCCGACATACAATGAGCAGTTCTTC.

This clone is medium-sized. This chain connects TRBV10-3 to TRBJ1-2; 7 bases map to TRBD1. The ends lost 4 bases at V and 6 bases at J; junction bases unmatched: 14. CDR3 size: 16 residues. Per the germline V gene, CDR1 is ENHRY and CDR2 is SYGVKD. CDR3 coding DNA: TGTGCCATCAGTGCACTCTCCGACAGGGAAAATGATGGCTACACCTTC. It yields the protein CAISALSDRENDGYTF.